The clone carrying this T cell receptor (beta chain) was counted a single time. Study members were between roughly 18 and 89 years old and lived in 24 US regions. Which cohort a participant joined came from the clinical history participants gave. In the authors' methods: Reference gene primer amplification in the assay estimated nucleated cell counts. The table came from immunoSEQ multiplex PCR; TCRdb's copy has only in-frame clones and leaves some out. V, J and clone size are those of that table, while D and trimming were read from the DNA. The sample has fewer than 250,000 clones; about 83% are singletons. This CDR3 spans 15 amino acids. CDR1 and CDR2 from the germline V gene are LNHDA and SQIVND (reference sequence). Deletions cut 8 bases from V and 4 bases from J, with 15 bases between. The sample comes from a study of blood T cell repertoires in COVID-19.

This chain connects TRBV19 to TRBJ2-6, with a weak D call TRBD1 (6 bases). Sequencing was performed on PBMCs or T cells enriched from blood (not recorded which). This TCR derives from a woman aged 50 to 60 who had recovered from COVID-19. CDR3 DNA sequence: TGTGCCAGTGGGGCCACAGGGTCCGGGGCCAACGTCCTGACTTTC. As protein: CASGATGSGANVLTF.